This TCR beta chain was sequenced during a study of T-cell memory formation after mild COVID-19. After 5'RACE with constant-segment primers, TCR alpha and TCR beta cDNA libraries carrying sample barcodes and UMIs were obtained. TCRdb passed the 5' RACE reads through MiXCR, listing each CDR3 protein once. The sample contains about 160,000 distinct CDR3 sequences, around a third of which appear only once. This clonotype was counted a few times. Germline V gives CDR1 LGHNA, CDR2 YNFKEQ. The V end lost 4 bases, the J end lost 3 bases, and 15 bases lay between the germline ends. This CDR3 is built from 15 residues.

The sequencing sample was made of PBMCs or a T cell subset sorted from them (not recorded which). This sequence originates from an adult woman who had mild COVID-19 (a few samples of this study predate the infection). Cell type and time point are not known. The chain recombines TRBV4-2 with TRBJ1-2, with a possible D match to TRBD1 (5 bases). The DNA for the CDR3 is TGTGCCAGCAGCCCTGGGACGGGATTATACTATGGCTACACCTTC. Translation: CASSPGTGLYYGYTF.